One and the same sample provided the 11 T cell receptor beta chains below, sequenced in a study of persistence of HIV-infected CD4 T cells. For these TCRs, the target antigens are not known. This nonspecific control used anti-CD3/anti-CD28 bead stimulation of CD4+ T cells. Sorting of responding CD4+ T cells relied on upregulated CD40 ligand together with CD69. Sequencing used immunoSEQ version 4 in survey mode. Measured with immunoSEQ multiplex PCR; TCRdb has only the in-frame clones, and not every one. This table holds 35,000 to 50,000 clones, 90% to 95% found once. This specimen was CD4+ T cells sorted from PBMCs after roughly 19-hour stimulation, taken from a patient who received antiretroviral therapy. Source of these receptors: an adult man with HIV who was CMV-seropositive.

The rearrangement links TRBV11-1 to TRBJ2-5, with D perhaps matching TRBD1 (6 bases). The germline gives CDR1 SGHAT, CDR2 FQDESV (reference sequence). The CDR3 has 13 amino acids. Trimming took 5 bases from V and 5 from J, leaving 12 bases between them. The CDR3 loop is CASSPGTLETQYF. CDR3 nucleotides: TGTGCCAGCAGCCCCGGGACATTGGAGACCCAGTACTTC. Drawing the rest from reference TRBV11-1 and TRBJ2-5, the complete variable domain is EAEVAQSPRYKITEKSQAVAFWCDPISGHATLYWYRQILGQGPELLVQFQDESVVDDSQLPKDRFSAERLKGVDSTLKIQPAELGDSAMYLCASSPGTLETQYFGPGTRLLVL.

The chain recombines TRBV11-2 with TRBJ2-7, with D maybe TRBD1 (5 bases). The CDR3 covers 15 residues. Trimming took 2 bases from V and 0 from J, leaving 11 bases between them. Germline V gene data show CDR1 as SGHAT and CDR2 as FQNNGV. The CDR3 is CASSLRQTISYEQYF. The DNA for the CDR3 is TGTGCCAGCAGCTTACGACAGACGATCTCCTACGAGCAGTACTTC. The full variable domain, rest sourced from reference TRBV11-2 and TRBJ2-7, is EAGVAQSPRYKIIEKRQSVAFWCNPISGHATLYWYQQILGQGPKLLIQFQNNGVVDDSQLPKDRFSAERLKGVDSTLKIQPAKLEDSAVYLCASSLRQTISYEQYFGPGTRLTVT.

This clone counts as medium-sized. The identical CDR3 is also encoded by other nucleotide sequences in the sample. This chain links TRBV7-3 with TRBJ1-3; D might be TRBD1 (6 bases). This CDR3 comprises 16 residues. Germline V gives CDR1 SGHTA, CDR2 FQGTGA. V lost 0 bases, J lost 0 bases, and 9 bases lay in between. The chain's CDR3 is CASSLTGGNSGNTIYF. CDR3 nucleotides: TGTGCCAGCAGCTTAACAGGGGGAAACTCTGGAAACACCATATATTTT. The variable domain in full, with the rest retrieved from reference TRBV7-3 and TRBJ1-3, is GAGVSQTPSNKVTEKGKYVELRCDPISGHTALYWYRQSLGQGPEFLIYFQGTGAADDSGLPNDRFFAVRPEGSVSTLKIQRTERGDSAVYLCASSLTGGNSGNTIYFGEGSWLTVV.

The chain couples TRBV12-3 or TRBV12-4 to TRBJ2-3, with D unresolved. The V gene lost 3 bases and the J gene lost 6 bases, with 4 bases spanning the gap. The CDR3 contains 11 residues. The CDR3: CASSFGDTQYF. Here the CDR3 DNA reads TGTGCCAGCAGTTTTGGGGATACGCAGTATTTT.

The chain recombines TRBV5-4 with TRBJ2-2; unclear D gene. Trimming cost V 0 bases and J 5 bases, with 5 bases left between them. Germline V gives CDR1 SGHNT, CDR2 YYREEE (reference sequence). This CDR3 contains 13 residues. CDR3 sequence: CASSLAVTGELFF. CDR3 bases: TGTGCCAGCAGCTTGGCCGTGACCGGGGAGCTGTTTTTT.

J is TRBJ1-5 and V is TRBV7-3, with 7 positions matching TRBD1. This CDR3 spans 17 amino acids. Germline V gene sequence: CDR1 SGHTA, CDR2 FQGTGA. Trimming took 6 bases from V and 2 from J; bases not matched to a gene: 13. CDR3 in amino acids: CASSYKDRVHGNQPQHF. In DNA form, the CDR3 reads TGTGCCAGCAGTTACAAAGACAGGGTCCATGGCAATCAGCCCCAGCATTTT.

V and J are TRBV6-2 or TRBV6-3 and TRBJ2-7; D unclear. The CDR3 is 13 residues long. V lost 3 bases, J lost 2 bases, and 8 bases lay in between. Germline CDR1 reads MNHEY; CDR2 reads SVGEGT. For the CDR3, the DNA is TGTGCCAGCAGTTATGGTGAGGCCTACGAGCAGTACTTC. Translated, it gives CASSYGEAYEQYF.

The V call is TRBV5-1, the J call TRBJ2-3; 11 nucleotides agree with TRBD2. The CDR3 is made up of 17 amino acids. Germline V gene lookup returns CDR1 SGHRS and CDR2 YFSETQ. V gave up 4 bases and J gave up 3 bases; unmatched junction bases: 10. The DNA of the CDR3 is TGCGCCAGCAGCCGAGGTGATAGCGGGGGGGCAACAGATACGCAGTATTTT. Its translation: CASSRGDSGGATDTQYF.

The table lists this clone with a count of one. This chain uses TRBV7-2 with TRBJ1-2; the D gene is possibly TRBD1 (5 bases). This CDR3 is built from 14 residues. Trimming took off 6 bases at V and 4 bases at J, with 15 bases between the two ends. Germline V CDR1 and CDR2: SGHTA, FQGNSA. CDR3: CASSPVRGPYGYTF. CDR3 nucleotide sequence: TGTGCCAGCAGTCCCGTACGGGGACCCTATGGCTACACCTTC.

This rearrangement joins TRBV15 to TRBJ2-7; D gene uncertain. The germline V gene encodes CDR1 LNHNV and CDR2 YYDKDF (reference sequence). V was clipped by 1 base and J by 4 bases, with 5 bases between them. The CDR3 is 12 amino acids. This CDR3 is CATSRVWYEQYF. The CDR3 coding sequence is TGTGCCACCAGCAGAGTTTGGTACGAGCAGTACTTC.

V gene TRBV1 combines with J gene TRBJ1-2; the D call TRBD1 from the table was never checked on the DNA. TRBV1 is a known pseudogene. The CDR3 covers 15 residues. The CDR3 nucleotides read TGCACCAGCAGCCAAGACCTGACAGGATACTATGGCTACACCTTC. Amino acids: CTSSQDLTGYYGYTF.